This is a list of T cell receptor beta chains from one sample in a study of T-cell memory formation after mild COVID-19. TCRdb used MiXCR to reprocess the 5' RACE reads, holding one entry per CDR3 protein. This sample yields tens of thousands of distinct CDR3 sequences, of which approximately 15% are seen a single time; 25% to 35% belongs to the top ten. The sequenced sample was PBMCs or a T cell subset sorted from them (not recorded which). The receptors originated from an adult woman who had mild COVID-19 (a few samples of this study predate the infection). Cell type and time point are not known. Both conserved end residues are trimmed from each CDR3.

V gene: TRBV7-9; CDR3 protein: ASSSQHDSNTEAF
V gene: TRBV4-3; CDR3 protein: ASSQVSPSGSPYEQY
V gene: TRBV7-6; CDR3 protein: ASSLATSPPSFYGYT
V gene: TRBV18; CDR3 protein: ASSPKRGAETQY
V gene: TRBV4-1; CDR3 protein: ASRDLSSYEQY
V gene: TRBV6-1; CDR3 protein: ASSDAQDGNTIY
V gene: TRBV6-5; CDR3 protein: ASSYGENTGELF
V gene: TRBV12-3/TRBV12-4; CDR3 protein: ASSPVAGNTEAF
V gene: TRBV25-1; CDR3 protein: ASNGANVLT
V gene: TRBV29-1; CDR3 protein: SVNPGQKYNEQF
V gene: TRBV12-3/TRBV12-4; CDR3 protein: ASSLALQGKGFNEQF
V gene: TRBV11-1; CDR3 protein: ASSRSRGGRPDTQY
V gene: TRBV5-1; CDR3 protein: ASSLDAVGSYNEQF
V gene: TRBV29-1; CDR3 protein: SVEVGTQSNYGYT
V gene: TRBV12-3/TRBV12-4; CDR3 protein: ASRFGGLEQY
V gene: TRBV9; CDR3 protein: ASSVGTGGAHYGYT
V gene: TRBV29-1; CDR3 protein: SVVGTSSTDTQY
V gene: TRBV28; CDR3 protein: ASSGFWDNTDTQY
V gene: TRBV6-2/TRBV6-3; CDR3 protein: ASRTFYEQY
V gene: TRBV12-3/TRBV12-4; CDR3 protein: ASRGGLEAAGFEQY
V gene: TRBV7-8; CDR3 protein: ASSSIGSPYEQY
V gene: TRBV7-3; CDR3 protein: ASSPTGNPYEQY
V gene: TRBV15; CDR3 protein: ATSVELGLAEYNEQF
V gene: TRBV12-5; CDR3 protein: ASGLGRNTEAF
V gene: TRBV9; CDR3 protein: ASSVDLADEQY
V gene: TRBV2; CDR3 protein: ASSEGVEQY
V gene: TRBV27; CDR3 protein: ASSLLGGSGDTQY
V gene: TRBV12-3/TRBV12-4; CDR3 protein: ASSFAPRANEKLF
V gene: TRBV7-6; CDR3 protein: ASSSLRLATQETQY
V gene: TRBV14; CDR3 protein: ASSPPGSADTQY
V gene: TRBV3-1; CDR3 protein: ASSQVSIGQYANTGELF
V gene: TRBV4-2; CDR3 protein: ASGSEPGPYEQY
V gene: TRBV28; CDR3 protein: ASSVAPWGDTDTQY
V gene: TRBV3-1; CDR3 protein: ASSQPPGQGVNEQY
V gene: TRBV10-3; CDR3 protein: ATKGRTDTQY
V gene: TRBV7-9; CDR3 protein: ASSSRTTSMGRDTQY
V gene: TRBV9; CDR3 protein: ASSQGTLRPEAF
V gene: TRBV5-1; CDR3 protein: ASSLETPYEQY
V gene: TRBV12-3/TRBV12-4; CDR3 protein: ASTGRDSFYNEQF
V gene: TRBV12-3/TRBV12-4; CDR3 protein: ASSFSPGRHNSYNEQF
V gene: TRBV5-1; CDR3 protein: ASSWGQGDTGELF
V gene: TRBV5-6; CDR3 protein: ASSTPLGTGSYEQY